These 3 T cell receptor beta chains were all obtained from the same sample, sequenced in a study of blood T cell repertoires in COVID-19. Clones were sequenced by immunoSEQ multiplex PCR, and TCRdb holds only the in-frame ones, with some missing. The table lists around 100,000 clones, roughly 90% of them singletons. Sequencing used peripheral blood. These receptors were obtained from a woman aged 50 to 60 with COVID-19, enrolled during active disease.

The chain has TRBV24-1 and TRBJ2-3; TRBD2 agrees at 13 bases. Trimming at V came to 4 bases and at J to 1 base, leaving 4 bases not matched to a gene. CDR3 length equals 17 residues. The germline CDR1 and CDR2 sequences are KGHDR and SFDVKD. Here the CDR3 reads CATSDPTSGGGTDTQYF. In DNA form, the CDR3 reads TGTGCCACCAGTGACCCTACTAGCGGGGGGGGCACAGATACGCAGTATTTT.

The chain joins TRBV5-1 to TRBJ1-6, with D perhaps matching TRBD1 (5 bases). CDR1 SGHRS and CDR2 YFSETQ come from the germline V gene. The CDR3 loop spans 16 amino acids. V lost 0 bases, J lost 6 bases, and 13 bases lay in between. The CDR3, as DNA: TGCGCCAGCAGCTTGGGGGGGGACCCTTTTAATTCACCCCTCCACTTT. Its translation is CASSLGGDPFNSPLHF.

The CDR3 reads CASSKNPGYGYTF. Here the CDR3 DNA reads TGTGCCAGCAGCAAAAACCCGGGTTATGGCTACACCTTC. V and J are TRBV6-2 or TRBV6-3 and TRBJ1-2; D is unresolved. CDR1 MNHEY and CDR2 SVGEGT come from the germline V gene. The CDR3 is 13 residues long. Deletions cut 6 bases from V and 5 bases from J, with 13 bases between.